This T cell receptor (beta chain) was sequenced for a study of shared clonotypes between healthy human individuals. CDR1 SGHTA and CDR2 FQGTGA come from the germline V gene. V lost 4 bases and J lost 8, with 15 bases in between. This CDR3 contains 14 residues. Sequencing used immunoSEQ multiplex PCR; TCRdb keeps in-frame clones, though not all of them. The table includes approximately 2.1 million clones, more than 80% detected once. The chain links TRBV7-3 to TRBJ2-1, with unresolved D. The sequence was obtained from a man between 18 and 35 years old in good health. Some clones in this sample may be carry-over from other donors' samples. Input material: naive CD4+ T cells from PBMCs. Subset described: CD45RA+ positively selected. CDR3: CASSSRSTADEQFF. In nucleotides, the CDR3 is TGTGCCAGCAGCTCCCGTTCAACTGCCGATGAGCAGTTCTTC.